This T cell receptor beta chain originates from a study of cytomegalovirus exposure and HLA in healthy donors. Study details: Earlier sequencing of about 179 million T cells yielded 90 million to 140 million unique TCR beta sequences. Notes on the study in general: A later analysis revealed that TCR association rates differed between HLA loci, peaking at DRB1 and bottoming out at HLA-C.

Everyone who donated was a healthy bone marrow donor. PCR involved 60 Vbeta and 13 Jbeta primers. Sequencing was performed with immunoSEQ multiplex PCR; in TCRdb, only in-frame clones are kept and a portion is missing. The sample gives around 220,000 clones, 65% to 80% of which show up once; 15% to 17% is in the top ten. The CDR3 loop spans 15 amino acids. CDR1 and CDR2 from the germline V gene are LGHNA and YSLEER. With 4 bases removed from V and 3 bases from J, the gap between germline ends came to 13 bases. A word on this clone: Its antigen is unknown.

The sample comprised PBMCs. The chain has TRBV4-3 and TRBJ2-1; no clear D gene. The TCR comes from a man aged 35-49 years in good health and CMV-seronegative. CDR3 protein: CASSLAEVGYNEQFF. In nucleotides, the CDR3 is TGCGCCAGCAGCCTGGCGGAAGTCGGCTACAATGAGCAGTTCTTC.